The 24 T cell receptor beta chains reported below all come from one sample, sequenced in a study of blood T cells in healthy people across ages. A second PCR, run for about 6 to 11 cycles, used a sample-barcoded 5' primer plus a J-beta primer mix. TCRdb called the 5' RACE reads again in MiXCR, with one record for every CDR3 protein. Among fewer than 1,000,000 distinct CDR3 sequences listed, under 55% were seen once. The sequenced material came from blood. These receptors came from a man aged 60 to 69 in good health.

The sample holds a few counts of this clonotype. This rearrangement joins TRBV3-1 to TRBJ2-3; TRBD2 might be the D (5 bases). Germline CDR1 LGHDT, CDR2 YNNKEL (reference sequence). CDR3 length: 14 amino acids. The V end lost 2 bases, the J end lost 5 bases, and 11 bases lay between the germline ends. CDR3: CASSQSAEGDTQYF. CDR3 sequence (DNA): TGTGCCAGCAGCCAATCGGCCGAGGGAGATACGCAGTATTTT.

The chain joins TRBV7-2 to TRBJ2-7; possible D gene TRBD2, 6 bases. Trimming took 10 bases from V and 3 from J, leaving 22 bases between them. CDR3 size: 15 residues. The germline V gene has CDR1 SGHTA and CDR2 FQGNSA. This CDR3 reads CANRREGSGLYEQYF. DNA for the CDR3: TGTGCCAACAGGAGGGAAGGTAGCGGCCTCTACGAGCAGTACTTC.

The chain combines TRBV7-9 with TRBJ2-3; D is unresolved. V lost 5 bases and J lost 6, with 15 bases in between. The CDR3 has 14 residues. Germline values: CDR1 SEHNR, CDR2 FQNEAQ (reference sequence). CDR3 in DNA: TGTGCCAGCAGCCCTTCCCTAAGGATCGATACGCAGTATTTT. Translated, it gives CASSPSLRIDTQYF. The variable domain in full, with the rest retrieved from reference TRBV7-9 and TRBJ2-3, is DTGVSQNPRHKITKRGQNVTFRCDPISEHNRLYWYRQTLGQGPEFLTYFQNEAQLEKSRLLSDRFSAERPKGSFSTLEIQRTEQGDSAMYLCASSPSLRIDTQYFGPGTRLTVL.

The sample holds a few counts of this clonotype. The CDR3 region is CATRGMGQETQYF. The CDR3 bases are TGTGCCACCCGCGGGATGGGGCAAGAGACCCAGTACTTC. This sequence joins TRBV27 and TRBJ2-5, with a possible D match to TRBD2 (6 bases). The CDR3 covers 13 residues. Trimming left V 10 bases short and J 2 bases short, with 14 bases between. Germline-derived CDR1 and CDR2 are MNHEY and SMNVEV (reference sequence).

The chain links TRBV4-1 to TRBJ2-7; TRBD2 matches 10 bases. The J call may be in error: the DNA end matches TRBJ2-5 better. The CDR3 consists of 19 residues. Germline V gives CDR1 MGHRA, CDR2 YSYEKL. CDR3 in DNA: TGCGCCAGCAGCCATTACGCCCTGCTCCTAGCGGGGGCGGAGAAGACCCAGTACTTC. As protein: CASSHYALLLAGAEKTQYF.

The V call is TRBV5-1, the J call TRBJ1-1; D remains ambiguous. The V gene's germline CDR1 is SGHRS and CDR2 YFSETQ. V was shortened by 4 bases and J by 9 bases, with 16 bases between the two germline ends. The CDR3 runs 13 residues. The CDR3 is CASSAQAGSKAFF. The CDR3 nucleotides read TGCGCCAGCAGCGCCCAGGCGGGGAGTAAAGCTTTCTTT.

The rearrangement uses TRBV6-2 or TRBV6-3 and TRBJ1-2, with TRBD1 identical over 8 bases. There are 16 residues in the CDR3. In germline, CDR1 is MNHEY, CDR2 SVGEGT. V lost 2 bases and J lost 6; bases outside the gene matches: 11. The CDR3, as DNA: TGTGCCAGCAGTTACGACGGGGACAGGCGGTTCGATGGCTACACCTTC. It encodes CASSYDGDRRFDGYTF.

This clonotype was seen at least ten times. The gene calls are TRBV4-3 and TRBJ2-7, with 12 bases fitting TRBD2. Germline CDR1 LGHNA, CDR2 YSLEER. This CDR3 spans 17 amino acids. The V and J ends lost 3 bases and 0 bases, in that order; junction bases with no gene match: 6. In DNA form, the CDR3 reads TGCGCCAGCAGCCACAGACTAGCGGGGGAAGTCTCCTACGAGCAGTACTTC. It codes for CASSHRLAGEVSYEQYF.

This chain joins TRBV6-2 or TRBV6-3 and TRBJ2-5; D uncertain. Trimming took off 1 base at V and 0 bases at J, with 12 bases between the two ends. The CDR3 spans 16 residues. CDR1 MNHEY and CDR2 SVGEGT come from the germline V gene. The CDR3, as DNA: TGTGCCAGCAGTTACTTAATCTCAGATTACCAAGAGACCCAGTACTTC. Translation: CASSYLISDYQETQYF.

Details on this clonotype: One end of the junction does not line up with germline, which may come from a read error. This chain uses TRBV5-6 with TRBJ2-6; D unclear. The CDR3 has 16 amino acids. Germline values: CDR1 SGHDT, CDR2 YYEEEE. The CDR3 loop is CASIPNLGSGVNVLTF. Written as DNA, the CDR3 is TGTGCCAGCATCCCTAACCTGGGCTCTGGGGTCAACGTCCTGACTTTC. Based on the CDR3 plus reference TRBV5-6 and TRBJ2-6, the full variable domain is DAGVTQSPTHLIKTRGQQVTLRCSPKSGHDTVSWYQQALGQGPQFIFQYYEEEERQRGNFPDRFSGHQFPNYSSELNVNALLLGDSALYLCASIPNLGSGVNVLTFGAGSRLTVL.

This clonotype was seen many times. The CDR3 region is CASSEWGAGANVLTF. The CDR3 region has the DNA TGTGCCAGCAGTGAATGGGGGGCTGGGGCCAACGTCCTGACTTTC. The V call is TRBV25-1, the J call TRBJ2-6; a weak D match, TRBD2 (6 bases). V lost 1 base and J 2 bases, leaving 6 bases between the germline ends. CDR1 MGHDK and CDR2 SYGVNS come from the germline V gene. This CDR3 is built from 15 residues.

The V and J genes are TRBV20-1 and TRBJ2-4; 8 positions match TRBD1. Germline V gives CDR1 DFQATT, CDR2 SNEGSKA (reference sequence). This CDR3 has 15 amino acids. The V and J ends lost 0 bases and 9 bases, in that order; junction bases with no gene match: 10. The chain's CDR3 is CSARETGAWRGIQYF. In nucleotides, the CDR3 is TGCAGTGCTAGAGAGACAGGGGCCTGGAGGGGCATTCAGTACTTC.

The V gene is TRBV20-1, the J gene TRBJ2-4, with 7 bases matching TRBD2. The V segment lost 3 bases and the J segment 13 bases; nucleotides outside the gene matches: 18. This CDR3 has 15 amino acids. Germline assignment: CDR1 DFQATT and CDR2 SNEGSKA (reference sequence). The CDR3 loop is CSARDGGTGFLQQYF. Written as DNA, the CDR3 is TGCAGTGCTAGGGACGGGGGGACGGGGTTTCTTCAGCAGTACTTC.

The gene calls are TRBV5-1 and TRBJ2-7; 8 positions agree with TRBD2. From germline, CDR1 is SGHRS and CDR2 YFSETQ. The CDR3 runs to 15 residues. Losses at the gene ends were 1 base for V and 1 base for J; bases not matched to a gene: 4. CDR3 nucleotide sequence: TGCGCCAGCAGCTTGAGTAGCGGGGAATCCTACGAGCAGTACTTC. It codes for CASSLSSGESYEQYF.

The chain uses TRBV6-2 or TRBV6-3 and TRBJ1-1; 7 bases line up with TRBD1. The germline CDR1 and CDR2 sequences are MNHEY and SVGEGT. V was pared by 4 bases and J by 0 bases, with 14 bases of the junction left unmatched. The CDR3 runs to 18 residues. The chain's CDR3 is CASSSPRGTVSMNTEAFF. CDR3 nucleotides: TGTGCCAGCAGTTCCCCAAGAGGGACAGTTTCCATGAACACTGAAGCTTTCTTT.

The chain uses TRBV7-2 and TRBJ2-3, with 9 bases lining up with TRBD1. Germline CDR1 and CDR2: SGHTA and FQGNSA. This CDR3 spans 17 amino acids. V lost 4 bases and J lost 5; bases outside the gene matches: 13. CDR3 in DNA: TGTGCCAGCAGCTCCTCGCCCGGGACAGGGTTCCGAGATACGCAGTATTTT. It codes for CASSSSPGTGFRDTQYF.

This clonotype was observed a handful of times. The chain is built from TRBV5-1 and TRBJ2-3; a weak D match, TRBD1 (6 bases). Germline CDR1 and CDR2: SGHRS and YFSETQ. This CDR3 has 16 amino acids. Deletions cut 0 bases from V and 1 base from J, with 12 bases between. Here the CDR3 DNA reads TGCGCCAGCAGCTTGGGCCCCGCAGGGGGCACAGATACGCAGTATTTT. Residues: CASSLGPAGGTDTQYF.

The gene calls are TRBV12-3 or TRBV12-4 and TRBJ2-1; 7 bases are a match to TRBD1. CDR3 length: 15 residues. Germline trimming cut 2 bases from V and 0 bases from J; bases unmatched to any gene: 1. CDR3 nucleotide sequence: TGTGCCAGCAGTTTAAACAGGGGCTCCTACAATGAGCAGTTCTTC. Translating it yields CASSLNRGSYNEQFF.

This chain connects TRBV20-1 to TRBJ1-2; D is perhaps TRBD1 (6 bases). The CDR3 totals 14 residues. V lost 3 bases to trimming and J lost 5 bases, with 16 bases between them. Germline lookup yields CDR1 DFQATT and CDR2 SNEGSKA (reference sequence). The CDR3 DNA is TGCAGTGCTAGGGCGGACAGTCGGGCATATGGCTACACCTTC. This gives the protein CSARADSRAYGYTF.

The CDR3, as DNA: TGTGCCAGCAGCTCCCCGGCGGGTGGCAGGCTCACAGATACGCAGTATTTT. Protein: CASSSPAGGRLTDTQYF. The chain has TRBV6-1 and TRBJ2-3, with a tentative D call TRBD2 (5 bases). Trimming stripped 6 bases from V and 2 bases from J, with 21 bases between. The V gene's germline CDR1 is MNHNS and CDR2 SASEGT. This CDR3 has 17 residues.

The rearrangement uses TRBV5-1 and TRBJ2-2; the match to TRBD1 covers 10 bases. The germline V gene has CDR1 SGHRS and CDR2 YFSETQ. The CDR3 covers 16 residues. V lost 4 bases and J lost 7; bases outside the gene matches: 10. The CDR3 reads CASSATGTGDIGELFF. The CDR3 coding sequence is TGCGCCAGCAGCGCCACCGGGACAGGGGATATCGGGGAGCTGTTTTTT. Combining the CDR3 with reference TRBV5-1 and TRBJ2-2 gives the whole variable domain KAGVTQTPRYLIKTRGQQVTLSCSPISGHRSVSWYQQTPGQGLQFLFEYFSETQRNKGNFPGRFSGRQFSNSRSEMNVSTLELGDSALYLCASSATGTGDIGELFFGEGSRLTVL.

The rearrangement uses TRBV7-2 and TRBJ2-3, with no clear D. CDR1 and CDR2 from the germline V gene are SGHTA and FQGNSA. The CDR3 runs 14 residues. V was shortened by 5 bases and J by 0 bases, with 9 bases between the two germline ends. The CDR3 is CASSQRPSTDTQYF. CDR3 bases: TGTGCCAGCAGCCAAAGACCAAGCACAGATACGCAGTATTTT.

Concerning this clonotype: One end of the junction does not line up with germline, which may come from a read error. The CDR3 region is CASTTELFNYGNTF. For the CDR3, the DNA is TGTGCCAGCACCACTGAGCTCTTTAACTATGGCAACACCTTC. The rearrangement links TRBV7-2 to TRBJ1-2, with unresolved D. CDR1 and CDR2 from the germline V gene are SGHTA and FQGNSA. This CDR3 is 14 amino acids long. The full variable domain, with the rest looked up from reference TRBV7-2 and TRBJ1-2, is GAGVSQSPSNKVTEKGKDVELRCDPISGHTALYWYRQSLGQGLEFLIYFQGNSAPDKSGLPSDRFSAERTGGSVSTLTIQRTQQEDSAVYLCASTTELFNYGNTFGSGTRLTVV.

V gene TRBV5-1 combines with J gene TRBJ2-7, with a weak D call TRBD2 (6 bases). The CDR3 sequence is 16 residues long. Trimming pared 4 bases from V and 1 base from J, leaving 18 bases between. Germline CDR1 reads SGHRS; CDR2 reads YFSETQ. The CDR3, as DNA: TGCGCCAGCAGCCCCGGGGACTTCCTGGCGTCCTACGAGCAGTACTTC. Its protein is CASSPGDFLASYEQYF.